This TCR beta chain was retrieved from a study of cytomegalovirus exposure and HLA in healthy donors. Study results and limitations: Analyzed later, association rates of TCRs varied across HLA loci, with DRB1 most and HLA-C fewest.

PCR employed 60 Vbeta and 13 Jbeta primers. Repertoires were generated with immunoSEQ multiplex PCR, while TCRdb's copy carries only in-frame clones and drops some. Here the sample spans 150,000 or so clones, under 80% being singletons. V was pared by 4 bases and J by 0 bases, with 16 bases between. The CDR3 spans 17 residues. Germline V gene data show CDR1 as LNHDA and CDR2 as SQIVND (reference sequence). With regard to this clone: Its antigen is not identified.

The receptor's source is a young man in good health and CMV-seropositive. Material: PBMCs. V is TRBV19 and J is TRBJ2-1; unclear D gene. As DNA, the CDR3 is TGTGCCAGTAGTACAACACCCCAGGCCAGCTCCTACAATGAGCAGTTCTTC. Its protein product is CASSTTPQASSYNEQFF.